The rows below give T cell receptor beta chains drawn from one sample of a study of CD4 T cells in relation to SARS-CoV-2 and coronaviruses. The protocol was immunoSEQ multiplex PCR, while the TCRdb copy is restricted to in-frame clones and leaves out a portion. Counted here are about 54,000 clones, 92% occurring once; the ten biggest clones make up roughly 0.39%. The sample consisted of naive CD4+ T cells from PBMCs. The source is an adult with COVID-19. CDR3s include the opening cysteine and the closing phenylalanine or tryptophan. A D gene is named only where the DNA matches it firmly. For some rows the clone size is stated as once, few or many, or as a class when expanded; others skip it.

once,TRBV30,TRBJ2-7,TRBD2,CAWNPRRLYSSGNPYEQYF,TGTGCCTGGAACCCTCGGCGGTTGTATTCTAGCGGGAACCCCTACGAGCAGTACTTC
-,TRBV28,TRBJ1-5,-,CASSLPGTARNQPQHF,TGTGCCAGCAGTTTACCAGGGACCGCCCGCAATCAGCCCCAGCATTTT
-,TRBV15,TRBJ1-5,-,CATSRDRRTPNQPQHF,TGTGCCACCAGCAGAGATCGTCGGACACCAAATCAGCCCCAGCATTTT
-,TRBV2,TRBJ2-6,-,CASIGDPSGANVLTF,TGTGCCAGCATAGGAGACCCCTCTGGGGCCAACGTCCTGACTTTC
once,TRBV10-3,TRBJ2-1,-,CAISEFRGGYNEQFF,TGTGCCATCAGTGAGTTTCGGGGCGGATACAATGAGCAGTTCTTC
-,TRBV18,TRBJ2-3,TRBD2,CASSSRTSPTQYF,TGTGCCAGCTCATCCCGGACTAGCCCCACGCAGTATTTT
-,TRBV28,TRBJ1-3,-,CASTLLAWGPERPGNTIYF,TGTGCCAGCACCCTCCTCGCCTGGGGGCCCGAACGCCCTGGAAACACCATATATTTT
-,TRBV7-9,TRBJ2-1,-,CASSLGTLDRFDDEQFF,TGTGCCAGCAGCTTAGGGACCCTTGACCGCTTTGACGATGAGCAGTTCTTC
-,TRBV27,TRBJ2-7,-,CASSVTISTYEQYF,TGTGCCAGCAGTGTCACCATTTCCACCTACGAGCAGTACTTC
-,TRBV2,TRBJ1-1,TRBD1,CASRRQGAFSAEAFF,TGTGCCAGCAGACGACAGGGGGCTTTTTCAGCTGAAGCTTTCTTT
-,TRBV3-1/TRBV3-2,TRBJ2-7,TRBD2,CASSLAGVEEQYF,TGTGCCAGCAGTCTAGCGGGAGTGGAGGAGCAGTACTTC
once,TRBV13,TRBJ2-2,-,CASSGRGTGELFF,TGTGCCAGCAGCGGGCGAGGCACCGGGGAGCTGTTTTTT
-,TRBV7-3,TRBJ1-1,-,CASSCARTANTEAFF,TGTGCCAGCAGCTGCGCCCGGACGGCGAACACTGAAGCTTTCTTT
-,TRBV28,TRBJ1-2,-,CASSLGWDMLNGYTF,TGTGCCAGCAGTTTGGGATGGGACATGCTGAATGGCTACACCTTC
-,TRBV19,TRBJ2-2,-,CASSMGAANTGELFF,TGTGCCAGTAGTATGGGCGCAGCGAACACCGGGGAGCTGTTTTTT
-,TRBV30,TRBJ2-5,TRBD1,CAWSHRGRRETQYF,TGTGCCTGGAGTCATAGGGGGCGGCGAGAGACCCAGTACTTC